Below, 16 T cell receptor beta chains from the same sample are listed, as sequenced in a study of blood T cell repertoires in COVID-19 (dated by TCRdb to the early 2020s). Library preparation used the immunoSEQ multiplex PCR assay. TCRdb took this table from immuneACCESS and kept in-frame rearrangements with V and J called. Such tables lack part of the clones; where checked against another copy, unresolved V genes explain under half of the gap, and the rest is unexplained. This sample has some 300,000 clones in its table, and about nine tenths of those were observed once. The ten biggest clones cover about 2% of the sample. The sequenced sample consisted of peripheral blood. The source of these receptors is a young man with active or convalescent COVID-19.

The chain uses TRBV5-4 and TRBJ1-2, with TRBD1 matching over 7 bases. CDR1 SGHNT and CDR2 YYREEE come from the germline V gene (reference sequence). With 0 bases clipped from V and 4 bases from J, the junction kept 6 bases outside the gene matches. This CDR3 has 15 residues. CDR3 amino acids: CASSLVGGQLYGYTF. The CDR3 nucleotides read TGTGCCAGCAGCTTGGTCGGGGGACAGCTCTATGGCTACACCTTC.

The rearrangement uses TRBV25-1 and TRBJ2-3; D perhaps matches TRBD1 (6 bases). The length of the CDR3 is 13 residues. V was trimmed by 4 bases and J by 9 bases, leaving 14 bases between them. Germline V gives CDR1 MGHDK, CDR2 SYGVNS. CDR3 nucleotide sequence: TGTGCCAGCAGTGCCCAACAGGGTATAACGCAGTATTTT. Its protein is CASSAQQGITQYF.

J is TRBJ2-1 and V is TRBV9; TRBD2 is a possible D gene (6 bases). Germline-derived CDR1 and CDR2 are SGDLS and YYNGEE. The germline V and J ends were trimmed by 4 bases and 10 bases, with 18 bases remaining between them. The CDR3 spans 14 residues. The CDR3 region is CASSPRGVAGEQFF. For the CDR3, the DNA is TGTGCCAGCAGCCCCCGCGGGGTAGCTGGCGAGCAGTTCTTC. The complete variable domain, with remaining parts taken from reference TRBV9 and TRBJ2-1, reads DSGVTQTPKHLITATGQRVTLRCSPRSGDLSVYWYQQSLDQGLQFLIQYYNGEERAKGNILERFSAQQFPDLHSELNLSSLELGDSALYFCASSPRGVAGEQFFGPGTRLTVL.

CDR3 DNA sequence: TGTGCCAGCAGCTTAAACAGCGGGTACAATGAGCAGTTCTTC. The encoded protein is CASSLNSGYNEQFF. V and J are TRBV7-3 and TRBJ2-1, with a weak D call TRBD2 (6 bases). The germline gives CDR1 SGHTA, CDR2 FQGTGA. This CDR3 spans 14 amino acids. V lost 1 base, J lost 4 bases, and 8 bases lay in between.

J is TRBJ1-1 and V is TRBV5-1, with 11 bases aligning to TRBD1. V trimming: 4 bases; J trimming: 4 bases; junction bases outside the gene matches: 15. The CDR3 totals 18 residues. CDR1 and CDR2 (germline): SGHRS, YFSETQ. Written as DNA, the CDR3 is TGCGCCAGCAGCCAAATGTTCCCCGGGACAGGGGGGAGCACTGAAGCTTTCTTT. It codes for CASSQMFPGTGGSTEAFF.

The chain joins TRBV7-9 to TRBJ1-2, with 7 bases matching TRBD1. The CDR3 consists of 14 residues. In germline, CDR1 is SEHNR, CDR2 FQNEAQ (reference sequence). V was pared by 5 bases and J by 5 bases, with 8 bases of the junction left unmatched. The CDR3 sequence: CASSAKGQRYGYTF. For the CDR3, the DNA is TGTGCCAGCAGCGCAAAGGGACAGAGATATGGCTACACCTTC.

This chain connects TRBV4-1 to TRBJ2-3, with no clear D. This CDR3 is 15 amino acids long. Germline-derived CDR1 and CDR2 are MGHRA and YSYEKL. The germline V and J ends were trimmed by 1 base and 4 bases, with 12 bases remaining between them. The CDR3 sequence is CASSQAPTRPDTQYF. The CDR3 DNA sequence: TGCGCCAGCAGCCAAGCGCCTACGAGGCCAGATACGCAGTATTTT.

As regards this clone: A junction end diverges from the germline sequence, so it may reflect a read error. The V gene is TRBV5-1, the J gene TRBJ2-1; D may be TRBD1 (5 bases). This CDR3 is built from 14 residues. The germline V gene encodes CDR1 SGHRS and CDR2 YFSETQ. The CDR3 loop is CASSLAWGYDEQFF. The CDR3 region has the DNA TGCGCCAGCAGCTTGGCCTGGGGCTACGATGAGCAGTTCTTC.

The chain is built from TRBV3-1 (or the pseudogene TRBV3-2) and TRBJ1-2; D is possibly TRBD1 (5 bases). V was pared by 4 bases and J by 5 bases, with 23 bases between. Germline V CDR1 and CDR2: LGHDT, YNNKEL (reference sequence). The CDR3 has 17 amino acids. CDR3: CASSPTGAGLLEYGYTF. For the CDR3, the DNA is TGTGCCAGCAGCCCGACTGGGGCAGGCCTTTTAGAGTATGGCTACACCTTC.

This rearrangement joins TRBV7-8 to TRBJ1-2; 9 bases are a match to TRBD1. The germline gives CDR1 SGHVS, CDR2 FQNEAQ. The CDR3 is 17 residues long. Losses at the gene ends were 1 base for V and 5 bases for J; bases not matched to a gene: 11. The CDR3 bases are TGTGCCAGCAGCTTAGAAGCGGCTAGACAGGGGGGATATGGCTACACCTTC. Amino acid sequence: CASSLEAARQGGYGYTF.

The chain carries TRBV7-9 and TRBJ1-2; 7 bases fit TRBD1. Germline assignment: CDR1 SEHNR and CDR2 FQNEAQ (reference sequence). The CDR3 is 14 residues long. V lost 1 base, J lost 6 bases, and 5 bases stayed unmatched. The CDR3 reads CASSLEGAHHGYTF. The CDR3 nucleotides are TGTGCCAGCAGCTTAGAGGGGGCGCACCATGGCTACACCTTC.

The rearrangement uses TRBV5-1 and TRBJ1-1; TRBD1 agrees at 7 bases. V was clipped by 6 bases and J by 1 base; unmatched bases: 18. Germline V lookup: CDR1 SGHRS, CDR2 YFSETQ. The length of the CDR3 is 18 residues. The CDR3 loop is CASTQYIRGTLGNTEAFF. The CDR3 bases are TGCGCCAGCACCCAGTATATCAGGGGGACCTTAGGGAACACTGAAGCTTTCTTT.

The chain employs TRBV4-2 and TRBJ2-7; 15 nucleotides agree with TRBD2. V gave up 3 bases and J gave up 6 bases; unmatched junction bases: 3. CDR1 and CDR2 from the germline V gene are LGHNA and YNFKEQ. There are 15 residues in the CDR3. The CDR3 bases are TGTGCCAGCAGCCATTGGGGACTAGCGGGAGGCGAGCAGTACTTC. This gives the protein CASSHWGLAGGEQYF.

This chain links TRBV5-6 with TRBJ2-1, with D possibly being TRBD2 (6 bases). V was trimmed by 4 bases and J by 3 bases, leaving 23 bases between them. Per germline, CDR1 SGHDT and CDR2 YYEEEE. The CDR3 covers 18 residues. The CDR3, as DNA: TGTGCCAGCAGCAGGGACCCCGGAGGGTCCTACCTCTACAATGAGCAGTTCTTC. Protein product: CASSRDPGGSYLYNEQFF.

The CDR3 spells CASSKNQRTFGKLFF. The CDR3 nucleotides are TGTGCCAGCAGCAAAAACCAGCGTACCTTTGGAAAACTGTTTTTT. The chain has TRBV2 and TRBJ1-4; D not certain. The CDR3 has 15 amino acids. Trimming took 6 bases from V and 10 from J, leaving 21 bases between them. Germline lookup yields CDR1 SNHLY and CDR2 FYNNEI.

This chain connects TRBV11-3 to TRBJ2-2; no reliable D call. CDR3 length equals 15 residues. Germline-derived CDR1 and CDR2 are SGHNT and YENEEA. The germline V and J ends were trimmed by 4 bases and 1 base, with 10 bases remaining between them. The CDR3 coding sequence is TGTGCCAGCAGCTCCGGTCCAGGGAACACCGGGGAGCTGTTTTTT. This encodes CASSSGPGNTGELFF.